The rows below give T cell receptor beta chains drawn from one sample of a study of blood T cell repertoires in COVID-19. Clones were read by immunoSEQ multiplex PCR, and TCRdb kept only the in-frame ones, dropping some. The sample consists of around 250,000 clones, 80% to 85% of them appearing once. Sequenced: PBMCs or T cells enriched from blood (not recorded which). Receptors were obtained from a man between 45 and 60 years old who had recovered from COVID-19. CDR3s include the opening cysteine and the closing phenylalanine or tryptophan. D genes are given only for firm matches. Expanded clones are given a class, and other clones once, few, many or no size at all.

D: TRBD1
V: TRBV27
J: TRBJ2-5
size: once
CDR3: CASSFLGTGGTQYF
DNA: TGTGCCAGCAGTTTCCTCGGGACAGGGGGGACCCAGTACTTC

D: TRBD1
V: TRBV7-8
J: TRBJ1-1
size: NA
CDR3: CASRPRGAGGTEAFF
DNA: TGTGCCAGCAGGCCTCGTGGGGCAGGGGGCACTGAAGCTTTCTTT

D: NA
V: TRBV30
J: TRBJ2-7
size: NA
CDR3: CAWSSSRGQYF
DNA: TGTGCCTGGAGTAGTTCGAGAGGGCAGTACTTC

D: TRBD1
V: TRBV4-1
J: TRBJ1-6
size: NA
CDR3: CASSQVGQGLSYNSPLHF
DNA: TGCGCCAGCAGCCAAGTTGGACAGGGCCTCTCCTATAATTCACCCCTCCACTTT

D: NA
V: TRBV7-2
J: TRBJ2-5
size: NA
CDR3: CASSLDRQETQYF
DNA: TGTGCCAGCAGCTTAGATAGACAAGAGACCCAGTACTTC

D: TRBD2
V: TRBV5-1
J: TRBJ2-3
size: NA
CDR3: CASSFRTSGTDTQYF
DNA: TGCGCCAGCAGCTTTCGGACTAGCGGGACAGATACGCAGTATTTT

D: TRBD2
V: TRBV7-2
J: TRBJ2-1
size: NA
CDR3: CASSSWGGYNEQFF
DNA: TGTGCCAGCAGCTCCTGGGGGGGCTACAATGAGCAGTTCTTC

D: NA
V: TRBV15
J: TRBJ1-1
size: NA
CDR3: CATSRDEQGYEAFF
DNA: TGTGCCACCAGCAGAGATGAACAGGGTTATGAAGCTTTCTTT

D: NA
V: TRBV1
J: TRBJ2-3
size: NA
CDR3: CTSSQREKFTDTQYF
DNA: TGCACCAGCAGCCAAAGGGAGAAGTTCACAGATACGCAGTATTTT

D: TRBD1
V: TRBV7-7
J: TRBJ2-3
size: NA
CDR3: CASSERQGTSTDTQYF
DNA: TGTGCTAGCAGCGAAAGACAGGGGACGAGCACAGATACGCAGTATTTT

D: TRBD1
V: TRBV12-3/TRBV12-4
J: TRBJ1-5
size: NA
CDR3: CASRGTGNQPQHF
DNA: TGTGCCAGCAGGGGGACAGGGAATCAGCCCCAGCATTTT

D: TRBD1
V: TRBV7-9
J: TRBJ2-1
size: NA
CDR3: CASSPPGGFQVNEQFF
DNA: TGTGCCAGCAGCCCCCCAGGGGGCTTTCAGGTGAATGAGCAGTTCTTC

D: NA
V: TRBV7-2
J: TRBJ2-2
size: NA
CDR3: CASSFIGNTGELFF
DNA: TGTGCCAGCAGCTTCATCGGGAACACCGGGGAGCTGTTTTTT

D: NA
V: TRBV18
J: TRBJ1-4
size: NA
CDR3: CASSPRQGRTNEKLFF
DNA: TGTGCCAGCTCACCCCGGCAGGGTAGGACTAATGAAAAACTGTTTTTT

D: NA
V: TRBV20-1
J: TRBJ1-4
size: NA
CDR3: CSASFQEGKLFF
DNA: TGCAGTGCTAGTTTCCAGGAGGGAAAACTGTTTTTT

D: NA
V: TRBV6-5
J: TRBJ1-4
size: NA
CDR3: CASSKGGGKLFF
DNA: TGTGCCAGCAGCAAAGGTGGGGGGAAACTGTTTTTT

D: NA
V: TRBV29-1
J: TRBJ1-1
size: NA
CDR3: CSVGYRVANTEAFF
DNA: TGCAGCGTTGGTTACAGGGTCGCGAACACTGAAGCTTTCTTT

D: NA
V: TRBV19
J: TRBJ1-2
size: NA
CDR3: CASSIGAGINNYGYTF
DNA: TGTGCCAGTAGTATAGGGGCAGGGATTAATAACTATGGCTACACCTTC

D: TRBD2
V: TRBV10-2
J: TRBJ2-1
size: NA
CDR3: CASGTSGSDNEQFF
DNA: TGCGCCAGCGGGACTAGCGGGAGCGACAATGAGCAGTTCTTC

D: NA
V: TRBV11-2
J: TRBJ1-2
size: NA
CDR3: CASSLASGPGYTF
DNA: TGTGCCAGCAGCTTAGCATCAGGTCCGGGCTACACCTTC

D: NA
V: TRBV4-1
J: TRBJ2-1
size: NA
CDR3: CASSQGDEQFF
DNA: TGCGCCAGCAGCCAAGGCGATGAGCAGTTCTTC

D: TRBD1
V: TRBV19
J: TRBJ1-1
size: NA
CDR3: CASTITGGMNTEAFF
DNA: TGTGCCAGTACCATTACAGGGGGTATGAACACTGAAGCTTTCTTT

D: TRBD1
V: TRBV5-4
J: TRBJ2-7
size: NA
CDR3: CASSYRGYEQYF
DNA: TGTGCCAGCAGCTACAGGGGATACGAGCAGTACTTC

D: TRBD2
V: TRBV11-3
J: TRBJ2-5
size: NA
CDR3: CASSPPTSGSETQYF
DNA: TGTGCCAGCAGCCCCCCGACTAGCGGGAGTGAGACCCAGTACTTC

D: TRBD2
V: TRBV6-5
J: TRBJ2-5
size: NA
CDR3: CASRTSGAETQYF
DNA: TGTGCCAGCAGGACTAGCGGGGCAGAGACCCAGTACTTC

D: NA
V: TRBV7-3
J: TRBJ2-5
size: NA
CDR3: CASSSGLVETQYF
DNA: TGTGCCAGCAGTTCGGGACTGGTAGAGACCCAGTACTTC

D: TRBD2
V: TRBV19
J: TRBJ2-3
size: once
CDR3: CASRSGGAPDTQYF
DNA: TGTGCCAGTAGAAGCGGGGGGGCCCCAGATACGCAGTATTTT

D: NA
V: TRBV20-1
J: TRBJ2-7
size: NA
CDR3: CSANEGGLSSYEQYF
DNA: TGCAGTGCTAATGAGGGCGGGTTGAGCTCCTACGAGCAGTACTTC

D: TRBD1
V: TRBV15
J: TRBJ1-2
size: NA
CDR3: CATRRLQGTYGYTF
DNA: TGTGCCACCAGAAGGTTACAGGGGACCTATGGCTACACCTTC

D: NA
V: TRBV7-2
J: TRBJ1-5
size: NA
CDR3: CASSLEDRDQPQHF
DNA: TGTGCCAGCAGCTTAGAGGACAGAGATCAGCCCCAGCATTTT

D: NA
V: TRBV19
J: TRBJ1-2
size: NA
CDR3: CASSAGGSGYTF
DNA: TGTGCCAGTAGCGCTGGCGGGAGCGGCTACACCTTC

D: TRBD2
V: TRBV7-7
J: TRBJ2-5
size: NA
CDR3: CASSLVLAGGPSQETQYF
DNA: TGTGCTAGCTCCTTGGTACTAGCGGGGGGGCCAAGCCAAGAGACCCAGTACTTC

D: TRBD1
V: TRBV11-3
J: TRBJ2-7
size: NA
CDR3: CASSDRSGQGYEQYF
DNA: TGTGCCAGCAGCGATAGATCCGGACAGGGCTACGAGCAGTACTTC

D: NA
V: TRBV9
J: TRBJ2-7
size: NA
CDR3: CASSVYGGTDEQYF
DNA: TGTGCCAGCAGCGTATACGGGGGAACGGACGAGCAGTACTTC

D: TRBD1
V: TRBV6-6
J: TRBJ2-7
size: NA
CDR3: CASKTGQGHEQYF
DNA: TGTGCCAGCAAGACGGGACAGGGCCACGAGCAGTACTTC

D: TRBD2
V: TRBV7-6
J: TRBJ2-7
size: many
CDR3: CASSISAGGEQYF
DNA: TGTGCCAGCAGCATCTCGGCGGGGGGGGAGCAGTACTTC

D: TRBD1
V: TRBV18
J: TRBJ1-5
size: few
CDR3: CASARDRGFQPQHF
DNA: TGTGCCAGCGCCCGGGACAGGGGTTTCCAGCCCCAGCATTTT

D: NA
V: TRBV27
J: TRBJ1-1
size: NA
CDR3: CASRQGRLNTEAFF
DNA: TGTGCCAGCAGACAAGGCAGGTTGAACACTGAAGCTTTCTTT

D: NA
V: TRBV6-2/TRBV6-3
J: TRBJ2-2
size: NA
CDR3: CASSTPYRNTGELFF
DNA: TGTGCCAGCAGTACCCCTTACAGGAACACCGGGGAGCTGTTTTTT

D: NA
V: TRBV10-3
J: TRBJ1-1
size: NA
CDR3: CAISESSGQNTEAFF
DNA: TGTGCCATCAGTGAGTCGTCAGGACAGAACACTGAAGCTTTCTTT

D: TRBD1
V: TRBV7-7
J: TRBJ2-3
size: NA
CDR3: CASSPGGGGTDTQYF
DNA: TGTGCTAGCAGCCCAGGGGGCGGGGGCACAGATACGCAGTATTTT

D: NA
V: TRBV9
J: TRBJ1-6
size: NA
CDR3: CASSEGNSPLHF
DNA: TGTGCCAGCAGCGAGGGGAATTCACCCCTCCACTTT

D: NA
V: TRBV4-3
J: TRBJ1-4
size: NA
CDR3: CASSQEQFVISTFEKLFF
DNA: TGCGCCAGCAGCCAAGAACAGTTCGTGATATCCACATTTGAAAAACTGTTTTTT

D: NA
V: TRBV28
J: TRBJ2-1
size: few
CDR3: CASSPGLREQFF
DNA: TGTGCCAGCAGTCCAGGACTGCGCGAGCAGTTCTTC

D: NA
V: TRBV4-1
J: TRBJ1-5
size: few
CDR3: CASSQDPGETFPWPQHF
DNA: TGCGCCAGCAGCCAAGACCCAGGCGAAACCTTCCCCTGGCCCCAGCATTTT

D: NA
V: TRBV7-9
J: TRBJ2-5
size: NA
CDR3: CASSSNPMRETQYF
DNA: TGTGCCAGCAGCTCTAATCCTATGAGAGAGACCCAGTACTTC